This T cell receptor beta chain is drawn from a study of blood T cell repertoires in COVID-19. Study context: T cells, B-cell-depleted T cells, or PBMCs provided the cDNA or gDNA that served as material.

The CDR3 extends over 15 amino acids. V dropped 4 bases and J dropped 0; count of bases not matched to a gene: 3. Looked up from germline, CDR1 is KGHSH and CDR2 is LQKENI. Original methodology: Amplification with reference gene primers provided the estimates of nucleated cell counts. TCRdb's table, derived via immunoSEQ multiplex PCR, lists solely in-frame clones and lacks some. V and J calls and clone size follow that table, whereas D and trimming were derived from the DNA. The sample shows about 130,000 clones, 80% to 85% of them seen only once. The chain uses TRBV18 and TRBJ2-7, with 10 bases fitting TRBD2. Sequencing input: peripheral blood. The sequence was obtained from a woman in her fifties or sixties with acute or convalescent COVID-19. CDR3 nucleotides: TGTGCCAGCTCACAACAGCGGGAGGGCTCCTACGAGCAGTACTTC. This gives the protein CASSQQREGSYEQYF.